This T cell receptor beta chain stems from a study of regulatory T cells in long-lasting Graves disease. The CDR3 loop spans 14 amino acids. V dropped 5 bases and J dropped 5; count of bases not matched to a gene: 6. CDR1 SGHNT and CDR2 YYREEE come from the germline V gene (reference sequence). On this clonotype itself: The target antigen is unknown.

Notes on the study in general: Under persistent disease, TRBV28, TRBJ1-2 and TRBJ2-5 were used preferentially. Shared public clonotypes totalled fewer than 3,000 in persistent patients, compared with about 960 in new patients. TCR diversity was lower in persistent than newly diagnosed Graves' disease.

Relying on iRepertoire HTBI primers and Arm-PCR of CDR3 regions, the team built TCR beta libraries. TCRdb reanalysed the multiplex PCR reads using MiXCR and keeps one entry per CDR3 protein. This table has 500,000 to 700,000 distinct CDR3 sequences, around 30% appearing once. Described time point: persistent/refractory GD, antithyroid drugs over 5 years with positive TRAb. The TCR library was made from RNA that had been extracted from PBMCs in TRIzol. The sequence came from a female donor with Graves disease. The V call is TRBV5-4, the J call TRBJ2-2; 7 bases are shared with TRBD1. The starting material was peripheral blood mononuclear cells (PBMCs), obtained when the disease was refractory, from a patient treated with antithyroid drugs. CDR3 sequence reads: CASRMGQQTGELFF. In DNA, the CDR3 is TGTGCCAGCAGGATGGGACAGCAAACCGGGGAGCTGTTTTTT.